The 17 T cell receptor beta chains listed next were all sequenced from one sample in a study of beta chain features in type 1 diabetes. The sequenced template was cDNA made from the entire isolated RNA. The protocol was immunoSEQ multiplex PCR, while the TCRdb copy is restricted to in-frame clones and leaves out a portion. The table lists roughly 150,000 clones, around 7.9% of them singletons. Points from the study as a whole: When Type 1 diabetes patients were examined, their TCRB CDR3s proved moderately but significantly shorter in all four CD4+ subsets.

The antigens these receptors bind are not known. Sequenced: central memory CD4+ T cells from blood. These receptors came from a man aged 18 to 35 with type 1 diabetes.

The CDR3 reads CASSPRGLAGARDNEQFF. CDR3 sequence (DNA): TGTGCCAGCAGCCCGCGGGGGCTAGCGGGGGCTAGAGACAATGAGCAGTTCTTC. The chain recombines TRBV7-2 with TRBJ2-1, with 10 bases that match TRBD2. This CDR3 region has 18 residues. Germline loops: CDR1 SGHTA, CDR2 FQGNSA. The trim removed 5 bases at V and 5 bases at J, leaving 15 bases unmatched.

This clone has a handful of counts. The CDR3 DNA is TGTGCCAGCTCACTAACCGACACCCAGTCAGGGGGGCAGTACTTC. Translation gives CASSLTDTQSGGQYF. The genes are TRBV18 and TRBJ2-7; 7 bases are a match to TRBD1. Germline CDR1 KGHSH, CDR2 LQKENI. V trimming: 4 bases; J trimming: 9 bases; junction bases outside the gene matches: 15. This CDR3 spans 15 amino acids. Filled out from reference TRBV18 and TRBJ2-7, the complete variable domain reads NAGVMQNPRHLVRRRGQEARLRCSPMKGHSHVYWYRQLPEEGLKFMVYLQKENIIDESGMPKERFSAEFPKEGPSILRIQQVVRGDSAAYFCASSLTDTQSGGQYFGPGTRLTVT.

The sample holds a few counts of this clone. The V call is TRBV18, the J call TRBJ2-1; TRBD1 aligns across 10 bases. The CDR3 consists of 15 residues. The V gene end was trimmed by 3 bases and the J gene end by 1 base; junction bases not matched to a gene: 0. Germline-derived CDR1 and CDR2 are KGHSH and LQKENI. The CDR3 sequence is CASSPGQGSYNEQFF. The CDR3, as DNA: TGTGCCAGCTCACCGGGACAGGGGTCCTACAATGAGCAGTTCTTC.

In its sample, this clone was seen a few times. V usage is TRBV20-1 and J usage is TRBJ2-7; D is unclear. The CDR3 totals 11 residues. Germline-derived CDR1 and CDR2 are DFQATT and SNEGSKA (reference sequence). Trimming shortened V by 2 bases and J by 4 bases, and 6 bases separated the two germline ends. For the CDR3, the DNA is TGCAGTGCTAGAAGAGCGTACGAGCAGTACTTC. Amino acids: CSARRAYEQYF.

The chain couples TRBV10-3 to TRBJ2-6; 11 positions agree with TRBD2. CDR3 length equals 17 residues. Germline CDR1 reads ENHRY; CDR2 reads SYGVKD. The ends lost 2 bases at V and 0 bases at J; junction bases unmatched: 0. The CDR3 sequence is CAISETSGGSGANVLTF. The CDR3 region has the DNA TGTGCCATCAGTGAGACTAGCGGGGGCTCTGGGGCCAACGTCCTGACTTTC.

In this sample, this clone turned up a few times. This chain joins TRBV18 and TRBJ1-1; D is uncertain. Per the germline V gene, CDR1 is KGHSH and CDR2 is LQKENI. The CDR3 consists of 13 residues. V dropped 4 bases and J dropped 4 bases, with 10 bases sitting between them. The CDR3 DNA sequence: TGTGCCAGCTCACTGGAGGGTAGCACTGAAGCTTTCTTT. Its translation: CASSLEGSTEAFF.

The CDR3 nucleotides read TGTGCCAGCAGTTTAGTACAGGGGAACACTGAAGCTTTCTTT. It codes for CASSLVQGNTEAFF. J is TRBJ1-1 and V is TRBV27; TRBD1 might be the D (6 bases). The length of the CDR3 is 14 residues. The V and J ends lost 2 bases and 1 base respectively, with 8 bases between them. The germline V gene has CDR1 MNHEY and CDR2 SMNVEV (reference sequence).

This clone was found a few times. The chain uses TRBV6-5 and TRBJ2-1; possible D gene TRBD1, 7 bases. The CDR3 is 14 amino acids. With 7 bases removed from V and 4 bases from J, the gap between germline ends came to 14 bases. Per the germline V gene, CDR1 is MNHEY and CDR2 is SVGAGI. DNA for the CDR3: TGTGCCAGCAACCTCCCAGGGGGGTACAATGAGCAGTTCTTC. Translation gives CASNLPGGYNEQFF.

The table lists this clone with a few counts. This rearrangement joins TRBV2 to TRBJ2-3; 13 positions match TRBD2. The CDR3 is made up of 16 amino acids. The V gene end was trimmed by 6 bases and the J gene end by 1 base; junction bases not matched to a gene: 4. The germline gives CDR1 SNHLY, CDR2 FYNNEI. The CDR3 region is CASSVGLAGGTDTQYF. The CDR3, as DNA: TGTGCCAGCAGCGTTGGACTAGCGGGAGGCACAGATACGCAGTATTTT. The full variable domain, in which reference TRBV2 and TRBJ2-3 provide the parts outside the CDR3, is EPEVTQTPSHQVTQMGQEVILRCVPISNHLYFYWYRQILGQKVEFLVSFYNNEISEKSEIFDDQFSVERPDGSNFTLKIRSTKLEDSAMYFCASSVGLAGGTDTQYFGPGTRLTVL.

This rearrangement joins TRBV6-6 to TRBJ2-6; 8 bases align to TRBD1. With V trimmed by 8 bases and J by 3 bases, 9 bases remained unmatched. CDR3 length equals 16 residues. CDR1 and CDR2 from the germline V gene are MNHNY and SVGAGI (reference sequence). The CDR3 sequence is CASGGAGGFGANVLTF. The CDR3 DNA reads TGTGCCAGCGGCGGGGCAGGGGGCTTTGGGGCCAACGTCCTGACTTTC.

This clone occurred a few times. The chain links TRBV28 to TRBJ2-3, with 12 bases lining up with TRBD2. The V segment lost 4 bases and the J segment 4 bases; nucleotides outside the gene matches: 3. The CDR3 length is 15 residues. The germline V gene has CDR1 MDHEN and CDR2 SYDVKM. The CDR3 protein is CASSSSGRAPDTQYF. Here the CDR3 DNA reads TGTGCCAGCAGTTCTAGCGGGAGGGCCCCAGATACGCAGTATTTT.

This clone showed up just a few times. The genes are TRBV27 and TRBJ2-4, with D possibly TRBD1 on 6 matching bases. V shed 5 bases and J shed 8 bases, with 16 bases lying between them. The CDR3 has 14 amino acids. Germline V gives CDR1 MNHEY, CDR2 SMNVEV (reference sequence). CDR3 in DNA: TGTGCCAGCAGTCCTCGATCCAACAGGGACATTCAGTACTTC. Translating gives CASSPRSNRDIQYF.

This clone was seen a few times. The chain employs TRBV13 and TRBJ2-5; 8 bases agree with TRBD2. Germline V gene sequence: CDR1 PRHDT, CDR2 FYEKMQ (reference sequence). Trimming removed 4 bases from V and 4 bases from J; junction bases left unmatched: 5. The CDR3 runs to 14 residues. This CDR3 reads CASSSGGAGETQYF. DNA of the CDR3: TGTGCCAGCAGCTCCGGGGGGGCGGGAGAGACCCAGTACTTC.

In DNA, the CDR3 is TGTGCCAGCAGCTTAAACGATGGTAGTGATGAAGCTTTCTTT. This sequence encodes CASSLNDGSDEAFF. V usage is TRBV5-4 and J usage is TRBJ1-1; D is ambiguous. Germline values: CDR1 SGHNT, CDR2 YYREEE (reference sequence). The CDR3 covers 14 residues. Trimming shortened V by 2 bases and J by 7 bases, and 15 bases separated the two germline ends.

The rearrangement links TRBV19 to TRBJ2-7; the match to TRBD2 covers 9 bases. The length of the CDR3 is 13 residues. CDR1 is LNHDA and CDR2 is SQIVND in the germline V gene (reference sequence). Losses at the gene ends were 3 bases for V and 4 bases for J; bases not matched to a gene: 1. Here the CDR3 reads CASSISGSYEQYF. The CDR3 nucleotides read TGTGCCAGTAGTATTAGCGGGAGTTACGAGCAGTACTTC.

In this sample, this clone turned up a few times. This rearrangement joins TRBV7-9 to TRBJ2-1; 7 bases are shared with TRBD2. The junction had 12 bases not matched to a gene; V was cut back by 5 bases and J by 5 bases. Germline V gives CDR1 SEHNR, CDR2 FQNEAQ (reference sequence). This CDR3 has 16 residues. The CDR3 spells CASSAYTGGQNNEQFF. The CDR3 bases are TGTGCCAGCAGCGCATACACGGGAGGACAAAACAATGAGCAGTTCTTC.

The CDR3 sequence: CASSPGARASNQPQHF. CDR3 sequence (DNA): TGTGCCAGCTCACCAGGGGCCCGGGCCAGCAATCAGCCCCAGCATTTT. The rearrangement joins TRBV18 to TRBJ1-5; a possible D gene is TRBD1 (5 bases). CDR3 size: 16 residues. The germline V gene encodes CDR1 KGHSH and CDR2 LQKENI. With 2 bases removed from V and 1 base from J, the gap between germline ends came to 12 bases.